This record looks at one TCR beta chain sequence and its context. The investigators amplified TCR beta CDR3 regions from RNA transcripts. The HTBI primer set was used in a first-round RT-PCR of the TCR CDR3. TCRdb reprocessed the multiplex PCR reads with MiXCR, giving one entry per CDR3 protein. The sample lists 300,000 to 400,000 distinct CDR3 sequences, approximately 18% occurring once. This specimen belongs to a study of T cells in Graves' hyperthyroidism and ophthalmopathy. Newly diagnosed hyperthyroidism patients aged 18 to 65 years had disease lasting under 2 months. This CDR3 has 17 amino acids. Trimming took 4 bases from V and 5 from J; bases not matched to a gene: 15. Germline V gene data show CDR1 as SGHAT and CDR2 as FQNNGV.

The chain couples TRBV11-2 to TRBJ2-3; 7 bases agree with TRBD1. The sequence was collected from a woman between 50 and 59 years old with Graves' hyperthyroidism. Sequencing was carried out using blood. The DNA of the CDR3 is TGTGCCAGCAGCTCCCGGGACAGCACTGACCCCCAAGATACGCAGTATTTT. Translated: CASSSRDSTDPQDTQYF.